A selection of T cell receptor beta chains follows, all from one sample in a study of T cells in Graves' hyperthyroidism and ophthalmopathy. Via MiXCR, TCRdb re-called the multiplex PCR reads, giving one row per CDR3 protein. In the table there are under 350,000 distinct CDR3 sequences, 15% to 20% of which are singletons. Input material: blood. Receptor source: a woman in her 50s with Graves' hyperthyroidism. CDR3s include the opening cysteine and the closing phenylalanine or tryptophan. A D gene is named only where the DNA matches it firmly. The size of a clone is reported for some rows only, either as once, few or many, or as a class for expanded clones.

clone_size	d_call	v_call	j_call	cdr3_aa	cdr3_nt
many	-	TRBV2	TRBJ2-4	CASIPRALNIQYF	TGTGCCAGCATCCCGAGGGCCTTAAACATTCAGTACTTC
many	-	TRBV11-2	TRBJ1-1	CASSLVGGVMNTEAFF	TGTGCCAGCAGCTTAGTGGGCGGAGTAATGAACACTGAAGCTTTCTTT
few	-	TRBV5-1	TRBJ1-4	CASSFGRGPPNEKLFF	TGCGCCAGCAGCTTCGGCAGGGGTCCCCCTAATGAAAAACTGTTTTTT
many	-	TRBV20-1	TRBJ1-4	CSARGGDEKLFF	TGCAGTGCTAGAGGGGGGGATGAAAAACTGTTTTTT
few	TRBD1	TRBV14	TRBJ1-2	CASSPGRGLGYTF	TGTGCCAGCAGCCCGGGCAGGGGGCTAGGCTACACCTTC
-	TRBD1	TRBV4-1	TRBJ1-5	CASSPLTGSAQPQHF	TGCGCCAGCAGCCCCTTGACAGGGAGCGCTCAGCCCCAGCATTTT
many	TRBD2	TRBV28	TRBJ2-1	CASRSTSGVRVYNEQFF	TGTGCCAGCAGATCGACTAGCGGGGTGAGGGTCTACAATGAGCAGTTCTTC
few	-	TRBV29-1	TRBJ2-5	CSVAQLIQETQYF	TGCAGCGTTGCCCAGCTTATCCAAGAGACCCAGTACTTC
many	-	TRBV7-9	TRBJ2-5	CASSLDRMETQYF	TGTGCCAGCAGCTTAGACCGCATGGAGACCCAGTACTTC
few	TRBD1	TRBV7-2	TRBJ2-5	CASSSPTGSLIQETQYF	TGTGCCAGCAGTTCACCGACAGGGTCGCTTATACAAGAGACCCAGTACTTC
-	TRBD2	TRBV29-1	TRBJ2-2	CSPRTSGTPDSNTGELFF	TGCAGCCCCAGGACTAGCGGGACGCCGGATTCGAACACCGGGGAGCTGTTTTTT
-	TRBD2	TRBV9	TRBJ2-5	CASSETSGQETQYF	TGTGCCAGCAGCGAGACTAGCGGGCAAGAGACCCAGTACTTC